This is a list of T cell receptor beta chains from one sample in a study of beta chain features in type 1 diabetes. Sequenced by immunoSEQ multiplex PCR; TCRdb stores in-frame clones only, minus some. This table holds about 160,000 clones, 8% to 8.5% found once. Sequenced material: central memory CD4+ T cells from blood. Source of these receptors: a woman aged 18-29 years with type 1 diabetes. Each CDR3 is given with its conserved first and last residue. Fields, in order: CDR3 length, J gene, V gene, CDR3 protein.

length: 14; J: TRBJ2-2; V: TRBV29-1; CDR3: CSVGAGLSTGELFF
length: 15; J: TRBJ2-5; V: TRBV19; CDR3: CASSILPAGRETQYF
length: 14; J: TRBJ2-5; V: TRBV5-1; CDR3: CASSFLALQETQYF
length: 14; J: TRBJ2-7; V: TRBV2; CDR3: CASSERTGNYEQYF
length: 12; J: TRBJ2-1; V: TRBV6-1; CDR3: CASSAIYNEQFF
length: 15; J: TRBJ1-5; V: TRBV27; CDR3: CASRQTGFSNQPQHF
length: 11; J: TRBJ1-2; V: TRBV30; CDR3: CAWSVKGHYTF
length: 13; J: TRBJ2-7; V: TRBV7-2; CDR3: CASSPDRAVEQYF
length: 18; J: TRBJ1-5; V: TRBV7-2; CDR3: CASSFQVPGQGIDQPQHF
length: 17; J: TRBJ2-1; V: TRBV30; CDR3: CAWSVQLGTSGSGEQFF
length: 16; J: TRBJ2-3; V: TRBV10-3; CDR3: CAISGDSGRAQDTQYF
length: 15; J: TRBJ2-3; V: TRBV9; CDR3: CASSVAGHSTDTQYF
length: 14; J: TRBJ1-4; V: TRBV6-6; CDR3: CASTFSRGGEKLFF
length: 14; J: TRBJ2-5; V: TRBV7-2; CDR3: CASRRGGGLETQYF
length: 13; J: TRBJ1-5; V: TRBV10-3; CDR3: CAIRDGSNQPQHF
length: 12; J: TRBJ2-1; V: TRBV7-8; CDR3: CASSPVLAEQFF
length: 13; J: TRBJ2-1; V: TRBV7-2; CDR3: CASSRGGWGEQFF
length: 13; J: TRBJ2-5; V: TRBV28; CDR3: CASSTPSKETQYF
length: 16; J: TRBJ1-1; V: TRBV5-1; CDR3: CASQLGGGSLNTEAFF
length: 16; J: TRBJ2-1; V: TRBV7-2; CDR3: CASSPVQRGSYNEQFF
length: 13; J: TRBJ1-1; V: TRBV5-1; CDR3: CASSLAGEAEAFF
length: 16; J: TRBJ2-1; V: TRBV18; CDR3: CASSPTTSGRGNEQFF
length: 13; J: TRBJ2-1; V: TRBV5-1; CDR3: CASSLGLANEQFF
length: 14; J: TRBJ2-6; V: TRBV28; CDR3: CATVAFSGANVLTF
length: 13; J: TRBJ1-2; V: TRBV23-1; CDR3: CASSRDSGGGYTF
length: 16; J: TRBJ2-7; V: TRBV18; CDR3: CASSPSGLAGDYEQYF
length: 16; J: TRBJ2-1; V: TRBV18; CDR3: CASSPPGTRGYNEQFF
length: 14; J: TRBJ2-1; V: TRBV7-2; CDR3: CASSLEWGRGEQFF
length: 15; J: TRBJ2-5; V: TRBV2; CDR3: CASSVGGGYQETQYF
length: 11; J: TRBJ1-1; V: TRBV5-1; CDR3: CASRGETEAFF
length: 16; J: TRBJ1-2; V: TRBV4-2; CDR3: CASSQDFRTGFDGYTF
length: 15; J: TRBJ1-2; V: TRBV30; CDR3: CAWSRGGGGSYGYTF
length: 14; J: TRBJ2-5; V: TRBV30; CDR3: CAWTLAGGKETQYF
length: 16; J: TRBJ2-1; V: TRBV10-3; CDR3: CAIRAGTGVSYNEQFF
length: 14; J: TRBJ1-5; V: TRBV19; CDR3: CASSKAVSNQPQHF
length: 16; J: TRBJ2-7; V: TRBV7-9; CDR3: CASSLGFAAISYEQYF
length: 11; J: TRBJ2-1; V: TRBV11-2; CDR3: CASSTSEGPFF
length: 15; J: TRBJ2-1; V: TRBV5-1; CDR3: CASSLVTGGLDEQFF
length: 16; J: TRBJ2-5; V: TRBV2; CDR3: CASSEGAGRTEETQYF
length: 15; J: TRBJ1-2; V: TRBV7-9; CDR3: CASSDSRGWVNGYTF
length: 15; J: TRBJ2-3; V: TRBV6-6; CDR3: CASSTSSGSTDTQYF
length: 12; J: TRBJ2-5; V: TRBV19; CDR3: CASSRDQETQYF
length: 14; J: TRBJ2-1; V: TRBV30; CDR3: CAWSPGASYNEQFF
length: 15; J: TRBJ2-3; V: TRBV14; CDR3: CASSLPGHFTDTQYF
length: 14; J: TRBJ1-5; V: TRBV28; CDR3: CASKGTESNQPQHF
length: 15; J: TRBJ2-7; V: TRBV4-2; CDR3: CASSQEGRDFYEQYF
length: 14; J: TRBJ2-7; V: TRBV30; CDR3: CAWMGSSLSYEQYF
length: 16; J: TRBJ2-1; V: TRBV7-9; CDR3: CASSRILANSYNEQFF
length: 18; J: TRBJ2-7; V: TRBV11-2; CDR3: CASSLRGPGPGNSYEQYF
length: 14; J: TRBJ1-2; V: TRBV1; CDR3: CTSSPDRAPNGYTF
length: 16; J: TRBJ2-3; V: TRBV4-3; CDR3: CASSRRGPLSTDTQYF
length: 14; J: TRBJ2-4; V: TRBV7-2; CDR3: CASSEGSGRDIQYF
length: 13; J: TRBJ1-5; V: TRBV30; CDR3: CAWRGAPGQPQHF
length: 14; J: TRBJ1-2; V: TRBV7-2; CDR3: CASSHGTGSGGYTF
length: 11; J: TRBJ1-1; V: TRBV14; CDR3: CASRDNAEAFF
length: 15; J: TRBJ2-6; V: TRBV25-1; CDR3: CASSAGQVGANVLTF
length: 16; J: TRBJ1-2; V: TRBV18; CDR3: CASSRDRVTINYGYTF
length: 15; J: TRBJ2-1; V: TRBV19; CDR3: CASTSGAFSYNEQFF
length: 11; J: TRBJ2-3; V: TRBV20-1; CDR3: CSAGRTDTQYF